This TCR beta chain is from a study of T cell changes during pregnancy in multiple sclerosis. Sequencing was performed with immunoSEQ multiplex PCR; in TCRdb, only in-frame clones are kept and a portion is missing. The sample lists 75,000 to 95,000 clones, 92% occurring once. This receptor was obtained from a female donor with multiple sclerosis, enrolled in a pregnancy study. This specimen consisted of peripheral blood, obtained in the first trimester of pregnancy.

In DNA form, the CDR3 reads TGTGCCAGCAGATTGGGACAGGGGAACACCGGGGAGCTGTTTTTT. Translation: CASRLGQGNTGELFF. V and J are TRBV6-1 and TRBJ2-2, with TRBD1 matching 9 bases. After removal of 6 bases from V and 1 base from J, the junction contained 3 bases not matched to a gene. The V gene's germline CDR1 is MNHNS and CDR2 SASEGT. The CDR3 has 15 amino acids.